This T cell receptor beta chain comes out of a study of naive and memory T cell subsets. Study results and limitations: Possibly reflecting memory cells re-expressing CD45RA, a few larger clonotypes occurred in naive repertoires, especially CD8.

Both TRBC1 and TRBC2 were covered by a beta constant-region primer of two equimolar oligonucleotides. Four rounds of PCR amplified the ligated cDNA using nested alpha and beta constant-region primers plus SP2. TCRdb re-derived calls from the UMI-ligation and nested PCR reads in MiXCR, one entry per CDR3 protein. In the table there are 150,000 or so distinct CDR3 sequences, approximately 22% of which are singletons. Only a few counts were recorded for this clonotype. The antigen is unknown. This CDR3 region has 14 residues. Per the germline V gene, CDR1 is MNHNS and CDR2 is SASEGT. Losses at the gene ends were 2 bases for V and 3 bases for J; bases not matched to a gene: 1.

This receptor was taken from a human donor in good health. Material: naive CD4+ T cells from blood. The chain has TRBV6-1 and TRBJ1-5; 7 nucleotides match TRBD1. The CDR3, as DNA: TGTGCCAGCAGTGAACAGGGGGTCAATCAGCCCCAGCATTTT. Amino acid sequence: CASSEQGVNQPQHF.